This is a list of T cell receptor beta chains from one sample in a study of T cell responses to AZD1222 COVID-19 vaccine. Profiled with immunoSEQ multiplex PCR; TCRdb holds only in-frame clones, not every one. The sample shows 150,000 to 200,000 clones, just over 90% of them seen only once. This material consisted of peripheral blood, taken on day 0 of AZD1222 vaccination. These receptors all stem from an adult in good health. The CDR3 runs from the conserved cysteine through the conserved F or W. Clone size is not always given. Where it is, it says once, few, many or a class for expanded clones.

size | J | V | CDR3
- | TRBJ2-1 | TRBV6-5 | CASSLSTLSNEQFF
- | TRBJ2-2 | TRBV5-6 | CASSLVAPNTGELFF
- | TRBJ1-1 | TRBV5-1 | CASSLKPGQVNTEAFF
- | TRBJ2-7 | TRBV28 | CASSSESFGTGGYYEQYF
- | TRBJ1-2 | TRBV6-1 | CASSEALGAQNYGYTF
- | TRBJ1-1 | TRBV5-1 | CASSSGTGMNTEAFF
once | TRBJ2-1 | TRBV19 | CASSIPIGSYNEQFF
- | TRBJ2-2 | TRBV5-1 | CASSLITATGELFF
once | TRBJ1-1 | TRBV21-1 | CASSKGRRVKNTEAFF
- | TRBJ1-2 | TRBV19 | CASSISGTSTGGYTF
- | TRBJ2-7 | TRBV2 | CASSEGLAGEQYF
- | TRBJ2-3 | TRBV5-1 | CASSLIGSSGGGQDTQYF
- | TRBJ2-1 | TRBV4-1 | CASSQDLRKSQGRSSYNEQFF
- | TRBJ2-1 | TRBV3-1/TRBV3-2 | CASSPAKAGGKNEQFF
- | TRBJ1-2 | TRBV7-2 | CASSLASGQGLGYTF
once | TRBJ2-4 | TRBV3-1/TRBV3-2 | CASSQGVIQYF
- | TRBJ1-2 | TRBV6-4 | CASSVSWNSYGYTF
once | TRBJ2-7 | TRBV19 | CASSLQGAEYEQYF
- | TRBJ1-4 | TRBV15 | CATSRPEATNEKLFF
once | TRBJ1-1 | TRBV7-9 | CASSNPGTGNTEAFF
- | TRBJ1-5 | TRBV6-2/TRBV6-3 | CASSYNGRWFSQPQHF
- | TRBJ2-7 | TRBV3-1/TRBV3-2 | CASSQGDVNEQYF
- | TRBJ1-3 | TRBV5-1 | CASSPGSGNTIYF
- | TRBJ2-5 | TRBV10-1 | CASSGAGTSSKETQYF
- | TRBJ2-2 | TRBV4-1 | CASSQDRTGELFF
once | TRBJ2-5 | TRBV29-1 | CSAEGLGETQYF
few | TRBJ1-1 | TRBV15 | CATEWDTEAFF
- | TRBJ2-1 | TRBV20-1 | CSARTGSKQFF
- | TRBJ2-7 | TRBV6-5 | CASKGGGSSYEQYF
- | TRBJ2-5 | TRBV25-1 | CASSESRRGAGETQYF
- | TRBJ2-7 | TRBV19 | CAKTGPSIHEQYF
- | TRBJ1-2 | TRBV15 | CATSREFGTTRGYTF
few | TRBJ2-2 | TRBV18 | CASSPRVAGNTGELFF
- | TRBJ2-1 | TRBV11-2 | CASSRTGWSDEQFF
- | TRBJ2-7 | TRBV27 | CASSFRLGLSIEQYF
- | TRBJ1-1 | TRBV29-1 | CSVMTGPRSEAFF
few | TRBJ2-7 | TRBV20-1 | CSASGAASSMYEQYF
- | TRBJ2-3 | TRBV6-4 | CASSDDGISDTQYF
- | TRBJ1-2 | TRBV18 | CASSPSPPQGLSYGYTF
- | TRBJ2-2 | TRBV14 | CASSLRVGTGELFF
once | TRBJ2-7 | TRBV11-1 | CASSPSGFSPREQYF
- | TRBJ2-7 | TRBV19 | CASSFQLRYEQYF
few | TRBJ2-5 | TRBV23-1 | CASSASGDDQETQYF
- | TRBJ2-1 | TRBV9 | CASSVELYNEQFF
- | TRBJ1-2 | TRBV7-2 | CASSLVVSGGYTF
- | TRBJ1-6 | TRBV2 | CASSETPNSPLHF